This TCR beta chain emerged from a study of T-cell reconstitution after alpha-beta-depleted transplantation in children. Study observations and caveats: T-cell counts and diversity at one year following transplant were attributed mainly to newly produced T cells.

The authors prepared the TCRbeta library with unique molecular identifiers. TCRdb ran MiXCR on the PCR reads and lists one entry per CDR3 protein. The sample has about 110,000 distinct CDR3 sequences, 10% seen once. V lost 4 bases, J lost 5 bases, and 14 bases lay in between. The CDR3 has 14 residues. Germline values: CDR1 LGHDT, CDR2 YNNKEL (reference sequence). Many counts were recorded for this clonotype. Its antigen is currently unknown. The TCR originated in a boy aged 2-9 years with acute lymphoblastic leukemia, due to receive a stem cell transplant. The J gene is TRBJ2-5, the V gene TRBV3-1; weak D call: TRBD2 (6 bases). Here the sequenced sample was PBMCs, taken before TCRalphabeta/CD19-depleted stem cell transplant. The CDR3 loop reads CASSPLGGDETQYF. CDR3 DNA sequence: TGTGCCAGCAGCCCACTCGGGGGAGACGAGACCCAGTACTTC.